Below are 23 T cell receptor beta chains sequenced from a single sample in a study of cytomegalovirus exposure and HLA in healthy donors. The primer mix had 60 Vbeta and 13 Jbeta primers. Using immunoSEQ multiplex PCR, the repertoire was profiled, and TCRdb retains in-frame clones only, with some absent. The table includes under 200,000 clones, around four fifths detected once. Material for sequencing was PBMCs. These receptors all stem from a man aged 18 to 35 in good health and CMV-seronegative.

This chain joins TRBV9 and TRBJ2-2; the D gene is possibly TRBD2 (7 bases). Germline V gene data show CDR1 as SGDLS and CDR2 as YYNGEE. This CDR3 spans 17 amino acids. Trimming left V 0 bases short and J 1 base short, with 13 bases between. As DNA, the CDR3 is TGTGCCAGCAGCGTAGAGGGGGGGCACGGGAACACCGGGGAGCTGTTTTTT. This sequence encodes CASSVEGGHGNTGELFF.

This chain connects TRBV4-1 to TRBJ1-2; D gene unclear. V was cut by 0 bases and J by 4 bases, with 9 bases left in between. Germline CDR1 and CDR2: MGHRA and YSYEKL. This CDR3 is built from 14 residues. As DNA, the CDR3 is TGCGCCAGCAGCCAAGATGAGGGCGGCTATGGCTACACCTTC. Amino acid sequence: CASSQDEGGYGYTF.

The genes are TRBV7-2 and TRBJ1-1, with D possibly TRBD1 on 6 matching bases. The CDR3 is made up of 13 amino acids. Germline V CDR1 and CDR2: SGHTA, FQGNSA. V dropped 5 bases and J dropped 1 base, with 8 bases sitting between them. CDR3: CASSIQGNTEAFF. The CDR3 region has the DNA TGTGCCAGCAGCATACAGGGGAACACTGAAGCTTTCTTT.

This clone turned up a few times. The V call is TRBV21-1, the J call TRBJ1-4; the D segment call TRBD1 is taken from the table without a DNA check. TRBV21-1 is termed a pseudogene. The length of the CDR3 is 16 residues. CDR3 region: CASSKDGDRLNEKLFF. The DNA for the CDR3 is TGTGCCAGCAGCAAAGACGGGGACAGGCTAAATGAAAAACTGTTTTTT.

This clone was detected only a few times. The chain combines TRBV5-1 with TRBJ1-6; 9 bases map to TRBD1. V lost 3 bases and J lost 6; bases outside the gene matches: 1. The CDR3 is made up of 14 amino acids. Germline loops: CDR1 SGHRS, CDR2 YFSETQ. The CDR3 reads CASSWGQGNSPLHF. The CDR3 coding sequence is TGCGCCAGCAGCTGGGGACAGGGTAATTCACCCCTCCACTTT.

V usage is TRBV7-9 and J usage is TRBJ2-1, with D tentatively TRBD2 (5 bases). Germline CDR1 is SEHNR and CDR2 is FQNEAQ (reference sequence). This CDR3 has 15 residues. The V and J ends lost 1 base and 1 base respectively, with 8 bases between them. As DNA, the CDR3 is TGTGCCAGCAGCTTAGGAGGGCTATCCTACAATGAGCAGTTCTTC. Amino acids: CASSLGGLSYNEQFF.

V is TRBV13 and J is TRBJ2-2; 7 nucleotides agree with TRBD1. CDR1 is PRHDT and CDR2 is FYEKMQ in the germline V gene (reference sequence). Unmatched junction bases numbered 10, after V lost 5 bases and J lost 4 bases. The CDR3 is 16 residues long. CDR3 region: CASSLEGGQTTGELFF. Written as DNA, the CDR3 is TGTGCCAGCAGCCTAGAAGGGGGACAGACCACCGGGGAGCTGTTTTTT.

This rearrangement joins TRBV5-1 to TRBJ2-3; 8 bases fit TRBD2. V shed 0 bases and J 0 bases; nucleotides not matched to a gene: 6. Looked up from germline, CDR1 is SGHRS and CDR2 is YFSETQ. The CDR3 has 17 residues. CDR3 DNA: TGCGCCAGCAGCTTGGCTCTCGGGGGGGGGAGCACAGATACGCAGTATTTT. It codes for CASSLALGGGSTDTQYF.

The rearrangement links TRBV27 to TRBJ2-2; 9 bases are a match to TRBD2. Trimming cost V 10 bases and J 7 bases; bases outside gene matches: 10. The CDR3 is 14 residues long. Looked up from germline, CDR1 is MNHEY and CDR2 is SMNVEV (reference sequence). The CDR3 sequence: CATGLAGFHGELFF. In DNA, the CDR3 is TGTGCCACAGGGCTAGCGGGGTTCCACGGGGAGCTGTTTTTT.

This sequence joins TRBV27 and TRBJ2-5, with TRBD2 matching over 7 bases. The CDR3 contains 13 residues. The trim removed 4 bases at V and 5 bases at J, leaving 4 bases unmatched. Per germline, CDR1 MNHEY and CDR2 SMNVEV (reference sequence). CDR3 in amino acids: CASSWGGRETQYF. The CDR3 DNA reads TGTGCCAGCAGTTGGGGGGGACGGGAGACCCAGTACTTC.

The CDR3 spells CASTPTGAGNTIYF. The CDR3 DNA reads as TGTGCCAGCACCCCGACAGGGGCTGGAAACACCATATATTTT. This chain links TRBV6-1 with TRBJ1-3, with 8 bases fitting TRBD1. The V gene end was trimmed by 7 bases and the J gene end by 2 bases; junction bases not matched to a gene: 4. There are 14 residues in the CDR3. Germline values: CDR1 MNHNS, CDR2 SASEGT.

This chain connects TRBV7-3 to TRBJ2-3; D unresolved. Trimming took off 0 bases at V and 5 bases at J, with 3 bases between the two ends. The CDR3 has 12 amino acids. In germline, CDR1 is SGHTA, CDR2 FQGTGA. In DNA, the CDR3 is TGTGCCAGCAGCTTAACCGTAGATACGCAGTATTTT. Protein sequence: CASSLTVDTQYF. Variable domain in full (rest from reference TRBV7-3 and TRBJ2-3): GAGVSQTPSNKVTEKGKYVELRCDPISGHTALYWYRQSLGQGPEFLIYFQGTGAADDSGLPNDRFFAVRPEGSVSTLKIQRTERGDSAVYLCASSLTVDTQYFGPGTRLTVL.

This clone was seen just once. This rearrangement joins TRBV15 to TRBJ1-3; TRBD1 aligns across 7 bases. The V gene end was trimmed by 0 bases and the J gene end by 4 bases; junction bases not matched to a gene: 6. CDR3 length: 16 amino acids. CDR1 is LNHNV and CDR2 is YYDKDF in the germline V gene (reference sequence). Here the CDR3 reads CATSRDGTVLGNTIYF. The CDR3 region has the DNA TGTGCCACCAGCAGAGATGGGACAGTTTTAGGAAACACCATATATTTT.

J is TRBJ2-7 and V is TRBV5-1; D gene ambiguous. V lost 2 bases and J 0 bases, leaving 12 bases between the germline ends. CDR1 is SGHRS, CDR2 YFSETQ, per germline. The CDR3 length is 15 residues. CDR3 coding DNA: TGCGCCAGCAGCTTAGGAGTTCCCAGCTCCTACGAGCAGTACTTC. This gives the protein CASSLGVPSSYEQYF.

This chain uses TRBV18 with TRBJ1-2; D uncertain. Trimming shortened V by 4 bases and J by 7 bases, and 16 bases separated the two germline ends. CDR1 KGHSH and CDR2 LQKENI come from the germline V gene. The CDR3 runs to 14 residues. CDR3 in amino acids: CASSQGQSGAGYTF. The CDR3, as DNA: TGTGCCAGCTCACAAGGGCAATCGGGAGCTGGCTACACCTTC.

CDR3 amino acids: CAWSVAGVPTVETQYF. In DNA form, the CDR3 reads TGTGCCTGGAGTGTAGCGGGGGTTCCGACGGTGGAGACCCAGTACTTC. The chain is built from TRBV30 and TRBJ2-5; 8 positions agree with TRBD2. The V gene's germline CDR1 is GTSNPN and CDR2 SVGIG (reference sequence). V shed 0 bases and J 5 bases; nucleotides not matched to a gene: 11. The CDR3 length is 16 residues.

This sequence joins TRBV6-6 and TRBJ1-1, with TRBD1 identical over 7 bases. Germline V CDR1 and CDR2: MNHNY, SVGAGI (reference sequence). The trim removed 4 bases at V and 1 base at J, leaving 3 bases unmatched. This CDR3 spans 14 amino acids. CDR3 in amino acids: CASSLNRGNTEAFF. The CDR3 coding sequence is TGTGCCAGCAGTTTGAACAGGGGGAACACTGAAGCTTTCTTT.

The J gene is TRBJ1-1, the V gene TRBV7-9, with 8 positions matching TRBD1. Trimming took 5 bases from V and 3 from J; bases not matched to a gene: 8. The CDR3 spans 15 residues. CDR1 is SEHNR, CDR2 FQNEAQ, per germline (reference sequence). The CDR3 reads CASSLPGQGDTEAFF. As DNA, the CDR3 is TGTGCCAGCAGCCTACCCGGACAGGGCGACACTGAAGCTTTCTTT.

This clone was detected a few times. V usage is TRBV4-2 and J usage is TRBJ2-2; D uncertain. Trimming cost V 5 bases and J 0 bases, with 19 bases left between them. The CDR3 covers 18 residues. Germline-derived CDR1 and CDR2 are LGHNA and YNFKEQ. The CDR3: CASSSFPLTLANTGELFF. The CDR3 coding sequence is TGTGCCAGCAGCTCCTTCCCCCTTACTCTCGCGAACACCGGGGAGCTGTTTTTT.

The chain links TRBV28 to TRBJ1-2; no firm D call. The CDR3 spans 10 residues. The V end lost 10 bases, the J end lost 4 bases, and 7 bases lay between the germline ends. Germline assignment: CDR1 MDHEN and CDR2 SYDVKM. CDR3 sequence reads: CATLLYGYTF. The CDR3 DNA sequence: TGTGCCACCCTCCTCTATGGCTACACCTTC.

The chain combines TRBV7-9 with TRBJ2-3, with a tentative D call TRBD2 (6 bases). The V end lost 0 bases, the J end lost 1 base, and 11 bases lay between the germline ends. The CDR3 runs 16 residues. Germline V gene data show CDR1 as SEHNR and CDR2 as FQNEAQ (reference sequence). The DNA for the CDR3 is TGTGCCAGCAGCTTAGCGACTAGGGAGGGCACAGATACGCAGTATTTT. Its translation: CASSLATREGTDTQYF.

The CDR3 DNA reads as TGTGCCAGCAGCCTCGCCGGGACAGCGACTGGGGCCAACGTCCTGACTTTC. Amino acid sequence: CASSLAGTATGANVLTF. J is TRBJ2-6 and V is TRBV7-6; 7 bases line up with TRBD1. V was pared by 5 bases and J by 2 bases, with 9 bases of the junction left unmatched. CDR1 and CDR2 from the germline V gene are SGHVS and FNYEAQ. The CDR3 length is 17 residues.

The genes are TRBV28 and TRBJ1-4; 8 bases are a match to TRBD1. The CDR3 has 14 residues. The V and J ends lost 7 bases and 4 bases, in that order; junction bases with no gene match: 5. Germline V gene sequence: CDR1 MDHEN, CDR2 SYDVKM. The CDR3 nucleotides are TGTGCCAGCACCCCGACAGGGGTTAATGAAAAACTGTTTTTT. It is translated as CASTPTGVNEKLFF.